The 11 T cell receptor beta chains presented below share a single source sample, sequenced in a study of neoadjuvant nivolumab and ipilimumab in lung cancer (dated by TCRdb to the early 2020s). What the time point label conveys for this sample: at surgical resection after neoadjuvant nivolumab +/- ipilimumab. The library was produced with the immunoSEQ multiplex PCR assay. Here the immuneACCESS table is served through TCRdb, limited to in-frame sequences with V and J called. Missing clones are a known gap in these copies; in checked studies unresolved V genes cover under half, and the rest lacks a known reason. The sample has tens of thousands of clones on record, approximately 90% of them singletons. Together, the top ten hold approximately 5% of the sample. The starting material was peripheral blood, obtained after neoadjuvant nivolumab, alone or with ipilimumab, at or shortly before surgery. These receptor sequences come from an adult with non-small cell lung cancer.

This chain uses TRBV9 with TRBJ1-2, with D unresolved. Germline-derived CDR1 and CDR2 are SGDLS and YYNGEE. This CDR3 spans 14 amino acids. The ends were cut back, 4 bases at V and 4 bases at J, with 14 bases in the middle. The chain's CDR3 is CASSLTEEVYGYTF. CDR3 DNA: TGTGCCAGCAGCCTAACAGAGGAGGTCTATGGCTACACCTTC.

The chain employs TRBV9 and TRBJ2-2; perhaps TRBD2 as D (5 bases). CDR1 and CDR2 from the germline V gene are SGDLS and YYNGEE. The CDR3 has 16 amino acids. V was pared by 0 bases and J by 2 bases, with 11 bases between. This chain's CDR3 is CASSVVASINTGELFF. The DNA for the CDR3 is TGTGCCAGCAGCGTAGTGGCTAGCATCAACACCGGGGAGCTGTTTTTT.

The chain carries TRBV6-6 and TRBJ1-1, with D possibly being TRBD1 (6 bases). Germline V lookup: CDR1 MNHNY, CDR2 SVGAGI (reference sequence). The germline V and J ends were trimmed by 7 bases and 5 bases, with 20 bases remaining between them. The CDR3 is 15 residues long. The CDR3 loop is CASTHGRGKLTEAFF. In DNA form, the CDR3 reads TGTGCCAGCACTCACGGCAGGGGCAAGTTGACTGAAGCTTTCTTT.

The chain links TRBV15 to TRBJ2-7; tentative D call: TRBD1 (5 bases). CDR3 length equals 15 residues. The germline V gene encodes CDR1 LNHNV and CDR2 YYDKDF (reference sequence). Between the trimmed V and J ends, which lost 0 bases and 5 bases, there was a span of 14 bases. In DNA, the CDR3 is TGTGCCACCAGCAGAGATTACAGGAATTTCGACGAGCAGTACTTC. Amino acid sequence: CATSRDYRNFDEQYF.

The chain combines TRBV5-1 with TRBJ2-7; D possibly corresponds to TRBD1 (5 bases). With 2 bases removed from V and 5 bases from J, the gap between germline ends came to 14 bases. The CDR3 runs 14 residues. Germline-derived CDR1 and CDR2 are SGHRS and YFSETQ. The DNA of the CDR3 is TGCGCCAGCAGCTTTGGACAACCTTCTAACGAGCAGTACTTC. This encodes CASSFGQPSNEQYF.

For the CDR3, the DNA is TGTGCCAGCAGCAATCCGGGACAGGGCTCCTACGAGCAGTACTTC. Amino acids: CASSNPGQGSYEQYF. The genes are TRBV5-5 and TRBJ2-7; 9 bases map to TRBD1. V dropped 4 bases and J dropped 0; count of bases not matched to a gene: 5. Germline-derived CDR1 and CDR2 are SGHKS and YYEKEE (reference sequence). This CDR3 spans 15 amino acids. The variable domain in full, completed from reference TRBV5-5 and TRBJ2-7, reads DAGVTQSPTHLIKTRGQQVTLRCSPISGHKSVSWYQQVLGQGPQFIFQYYEKEERGRGNFPDRFSARQFPNYSSELNVNALLLGDSALYLCASSNPGQGSYEQYFGPGTRLTVT.

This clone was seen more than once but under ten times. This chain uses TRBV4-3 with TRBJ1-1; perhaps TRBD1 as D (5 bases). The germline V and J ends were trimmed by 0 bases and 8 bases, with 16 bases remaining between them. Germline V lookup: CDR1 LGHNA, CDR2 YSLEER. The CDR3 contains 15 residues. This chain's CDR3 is CASSQERTSSIEAFF. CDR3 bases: TGCGCCAGCAGCCAAGAGAGGACAAGTTCGATAGAAGCTTTCTTT.

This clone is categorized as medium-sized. The CDR3 sequence: CASSQDHPAGGPNEQFF. In DNA, the CDR3 is TGTGCCAGCAGCCAAGATCACCCAGCGGGGGGGCCAAATGAGCAGTTCTTC. The chain has TRBV4-2 and TRBJ2-1; 10 nucleotides match TRBD2. V was clipped by 0 bases and J by 7 bases; unmatched bases: 9. CDR3 length equals 17 residues. The germline V gene encodes CDR1 LGHNA and CDR2 YNFKEQ.

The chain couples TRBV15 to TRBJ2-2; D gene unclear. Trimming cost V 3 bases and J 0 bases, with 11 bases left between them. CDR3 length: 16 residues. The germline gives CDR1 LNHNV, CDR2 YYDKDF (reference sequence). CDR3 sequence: CATSSKKVSNTGELFF. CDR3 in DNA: TGTGCCACCAGCAGCAAGAAGGTATCGAACACCGGGGAGCTGTTTTTT.

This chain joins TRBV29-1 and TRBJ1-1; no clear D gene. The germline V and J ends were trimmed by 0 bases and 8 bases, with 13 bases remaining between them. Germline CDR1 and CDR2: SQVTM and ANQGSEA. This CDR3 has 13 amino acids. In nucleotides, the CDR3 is TGCAGCGTTGAAGATGTCCGGGTCTCCGAAGCTTTCTTT. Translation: CSVEDVRVSEAFF. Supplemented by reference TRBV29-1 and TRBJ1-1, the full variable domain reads SAVISQKPSRDICQRGTSLTIQCQVDSQVTMMFWYRQQPGQSLTLIATANQGSEATYESGFVIDKFPISRPNLTFSTLTVSNMSPEDSSIYLCSVEDVRVSEAFFGQGTRLTVV.

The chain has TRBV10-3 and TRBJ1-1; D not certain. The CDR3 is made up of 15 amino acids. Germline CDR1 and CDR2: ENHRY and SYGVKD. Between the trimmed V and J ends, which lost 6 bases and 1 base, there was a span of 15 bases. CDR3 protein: CAISEGGRENTEAFF. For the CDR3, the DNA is TGTGCCATCAGCGAGGGAGGAAGGGAGAACACTGAAGCTTTCTTT.